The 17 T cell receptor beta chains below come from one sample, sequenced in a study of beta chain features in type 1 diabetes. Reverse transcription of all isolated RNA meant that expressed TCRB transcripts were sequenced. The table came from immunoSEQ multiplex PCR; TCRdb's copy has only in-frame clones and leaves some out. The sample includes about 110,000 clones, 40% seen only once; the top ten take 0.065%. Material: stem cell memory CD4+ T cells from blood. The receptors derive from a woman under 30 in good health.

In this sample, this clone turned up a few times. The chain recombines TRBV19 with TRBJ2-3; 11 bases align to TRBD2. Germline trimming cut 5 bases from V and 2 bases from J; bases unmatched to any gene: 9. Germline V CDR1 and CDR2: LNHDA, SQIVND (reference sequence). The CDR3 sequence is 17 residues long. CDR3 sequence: CASSSLTLAGVTDTQYF. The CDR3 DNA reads TGTGCCAGTAGTTCCCTGACACTAGCGGGAGTCACAGATACGCAGTATTTT.

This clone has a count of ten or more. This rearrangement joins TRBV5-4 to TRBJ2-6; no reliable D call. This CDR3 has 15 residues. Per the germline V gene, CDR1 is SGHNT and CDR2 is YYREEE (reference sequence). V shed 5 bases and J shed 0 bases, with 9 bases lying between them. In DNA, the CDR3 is TGTGCCAGCAGGTTTCAGAACTCTGGGGCCAACGTCCTGACTTTC. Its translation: CASRFQNSGANVLTF.

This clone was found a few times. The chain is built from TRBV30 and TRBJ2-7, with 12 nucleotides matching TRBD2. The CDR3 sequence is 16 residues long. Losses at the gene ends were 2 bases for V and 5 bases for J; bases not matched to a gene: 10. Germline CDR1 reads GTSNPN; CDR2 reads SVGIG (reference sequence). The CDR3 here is CAWSNPGTSGFHEQYF. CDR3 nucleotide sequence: TGTGCCTGGAGTAACCCCGGGACTAGCGGGTTCCACGAGCAGTACTTC.

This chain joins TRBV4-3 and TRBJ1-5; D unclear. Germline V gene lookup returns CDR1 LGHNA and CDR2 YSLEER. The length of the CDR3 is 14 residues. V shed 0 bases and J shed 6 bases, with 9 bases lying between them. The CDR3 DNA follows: TGCGCCAGCAGCCAAGATGTAGTAAGTCAGCCCCAGCATTTT. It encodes CASSQDVVSQPQHF.

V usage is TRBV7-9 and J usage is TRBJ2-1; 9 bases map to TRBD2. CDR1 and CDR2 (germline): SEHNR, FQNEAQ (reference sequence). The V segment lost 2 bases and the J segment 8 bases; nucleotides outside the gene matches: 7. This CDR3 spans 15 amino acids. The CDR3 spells CASSLLAGSPHEQFF. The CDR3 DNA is TGTGCCAGCAGCTTACTAGCGGGATCCCCCCATGAGCAGTTCTTC.

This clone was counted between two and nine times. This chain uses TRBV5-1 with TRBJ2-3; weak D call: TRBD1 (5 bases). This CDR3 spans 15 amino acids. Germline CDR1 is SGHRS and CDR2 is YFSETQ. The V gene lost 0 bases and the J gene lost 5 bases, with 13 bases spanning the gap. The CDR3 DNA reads TGCGCCAGCAGCTTGGCAAGTGGGGCCTTAGATACGCAGTATTTT. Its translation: CASSLASGALDTQYF. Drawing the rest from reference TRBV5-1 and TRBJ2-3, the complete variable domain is KAGVTQTPRYLIKTRGQQVTLSCSPISGHRSVSWYQQTPGQGLQFLFEYFSETQRNKGNFPGRFSGRQFSNSRSEMNVSTLELGDSALYLCASSLASGALDTQYFGPGTRLTVL.

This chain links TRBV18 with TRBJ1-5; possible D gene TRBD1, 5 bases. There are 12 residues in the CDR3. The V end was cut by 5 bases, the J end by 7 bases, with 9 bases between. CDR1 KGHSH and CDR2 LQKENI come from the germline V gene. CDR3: CASSSTAQPQHF. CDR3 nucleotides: TGTGCCAGCTCATCGACAGCGCAGCCCCAGCATTTT.

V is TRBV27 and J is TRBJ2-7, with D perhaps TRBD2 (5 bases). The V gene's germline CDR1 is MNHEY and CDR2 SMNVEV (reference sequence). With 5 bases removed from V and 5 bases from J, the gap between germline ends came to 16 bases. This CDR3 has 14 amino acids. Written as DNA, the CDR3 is TGTGCCAGCAGTCCACAGATCGAGGGCGACGAGCAGTACTTC. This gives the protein CASSPQIEGDEQYF.

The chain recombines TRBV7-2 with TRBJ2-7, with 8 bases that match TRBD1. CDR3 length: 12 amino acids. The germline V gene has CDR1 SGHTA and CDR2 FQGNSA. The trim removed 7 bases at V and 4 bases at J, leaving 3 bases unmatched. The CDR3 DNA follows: TGTGCCAGCACCCGACAGGGGTACGAGCAGTACTTC. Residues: CASTRQGYEQYF.

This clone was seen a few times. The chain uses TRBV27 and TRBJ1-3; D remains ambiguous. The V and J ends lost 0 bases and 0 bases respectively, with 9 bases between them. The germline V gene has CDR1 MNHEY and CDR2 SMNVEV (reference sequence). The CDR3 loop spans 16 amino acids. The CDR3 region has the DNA TGTGCCAGCAGTTTATCAAGGAGGACCTCTGGAAACACCATATATTTT. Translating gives CASSLSRRTSGNTIYF.

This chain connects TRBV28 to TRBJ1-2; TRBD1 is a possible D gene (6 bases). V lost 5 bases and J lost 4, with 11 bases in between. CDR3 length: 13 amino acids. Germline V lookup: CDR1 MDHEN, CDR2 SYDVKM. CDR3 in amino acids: CASSARGGYGYTF. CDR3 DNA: TGTGCCAGCAGTGCCAGGGGTGGCTATGGCTACACCTTC.

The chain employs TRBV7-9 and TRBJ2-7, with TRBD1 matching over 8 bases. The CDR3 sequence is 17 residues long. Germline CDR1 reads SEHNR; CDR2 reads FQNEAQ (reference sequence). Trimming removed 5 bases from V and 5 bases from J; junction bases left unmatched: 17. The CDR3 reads CASSPTTALADRDEQYF. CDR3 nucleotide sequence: TGTGCCAGCAGCCCCACCACAGCCCTCGCGGACAGGGACGAGCAGTACTTC.

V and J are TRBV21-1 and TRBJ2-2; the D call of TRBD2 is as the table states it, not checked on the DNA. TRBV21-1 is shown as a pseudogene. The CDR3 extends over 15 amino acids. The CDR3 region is CASSKAPAGAGELFF. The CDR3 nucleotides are TGTGCCAGCAGCAAAGCGCCCGCCGGGGCCGGGGAGCTGTTTTTT.

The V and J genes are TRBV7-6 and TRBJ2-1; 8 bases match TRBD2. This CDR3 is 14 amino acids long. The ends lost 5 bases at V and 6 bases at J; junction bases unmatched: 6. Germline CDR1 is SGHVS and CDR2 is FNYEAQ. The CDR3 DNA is TGTGCCAGCAGCGACGGGAGGGCCGTCAATGAGCAGTTCTTC. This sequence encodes CASSDGRAVNEQFF.

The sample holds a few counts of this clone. The CDR3 DNA reads as TGTGCCAGCCGGGCCAGGGGGAACACCGGGGAGCTGTTTTTT. Protein: CASRARGNTGELFF. J is TRBJ2-2 and V is TRBV28, with D perhaps TRBD1 (6 bases). The CDR3 loop spans 14 amino acids. CDR1 is MDHEN, CDR2 SYDVKM, per germline. Trimming took off 8 bases at V and 1 base at J, with 11 bases between the two ends. The whole variable domain, filled in from reference TRBV28 and TRBJ2-2, reads DVKVTQSSRYLVKRTGEKVFLECVQDMDHENMFWYRQDPGLGLRLIYFSYDVKMKEKGDIPEGYSVSREKKERFSLILESASTNQTSMYLCASRARGNTGELFFGEGSRLTVL.

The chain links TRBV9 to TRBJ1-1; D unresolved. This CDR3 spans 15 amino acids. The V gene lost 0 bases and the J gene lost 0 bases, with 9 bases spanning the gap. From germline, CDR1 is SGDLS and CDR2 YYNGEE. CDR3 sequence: CASSVGGLMNTEAFF. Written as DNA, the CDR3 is TGTGCCAGCAGCGTAGGAGGTCTGATGAACACTGAAGCTTTCTTT.

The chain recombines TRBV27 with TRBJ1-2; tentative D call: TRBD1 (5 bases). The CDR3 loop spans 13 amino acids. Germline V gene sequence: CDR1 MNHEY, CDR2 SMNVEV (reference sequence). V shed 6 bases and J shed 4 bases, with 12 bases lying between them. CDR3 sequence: CASSPGKAYGYTF. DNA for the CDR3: TGTGCCAGCAGCCCAGGGAAAGCCTATGGCTACACCTTC.